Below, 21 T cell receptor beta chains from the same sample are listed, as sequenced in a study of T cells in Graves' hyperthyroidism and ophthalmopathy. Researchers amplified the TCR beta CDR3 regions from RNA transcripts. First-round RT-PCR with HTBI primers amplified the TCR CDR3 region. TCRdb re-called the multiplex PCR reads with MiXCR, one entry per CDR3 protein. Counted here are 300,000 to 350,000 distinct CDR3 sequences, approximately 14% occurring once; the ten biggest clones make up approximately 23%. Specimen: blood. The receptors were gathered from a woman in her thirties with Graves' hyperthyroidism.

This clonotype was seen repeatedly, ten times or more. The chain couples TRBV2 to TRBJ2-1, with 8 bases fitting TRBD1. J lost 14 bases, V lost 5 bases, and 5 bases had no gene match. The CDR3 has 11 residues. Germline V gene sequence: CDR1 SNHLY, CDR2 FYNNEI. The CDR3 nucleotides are TGTGCCAGCAGTAGGACAGGGCGGGAGTTCTTC. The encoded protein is CASSRTGREFF.

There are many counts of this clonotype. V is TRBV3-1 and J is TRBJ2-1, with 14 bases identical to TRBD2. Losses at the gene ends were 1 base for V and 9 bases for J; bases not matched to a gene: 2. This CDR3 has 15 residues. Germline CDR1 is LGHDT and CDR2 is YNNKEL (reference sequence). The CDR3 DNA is TGTGCCAGCAGCCAAGGGACTAGCGGGAGGCGTGAGCAGTTCTTC. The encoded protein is CASSQGTSGRREQFF.

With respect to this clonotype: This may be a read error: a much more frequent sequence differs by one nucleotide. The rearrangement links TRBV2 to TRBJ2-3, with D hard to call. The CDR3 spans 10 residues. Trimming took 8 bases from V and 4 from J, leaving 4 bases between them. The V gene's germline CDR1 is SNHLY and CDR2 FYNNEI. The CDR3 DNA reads TGTGCCAGCGGTCCAGATACGCAGTATTTT. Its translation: CASGPDTQYF.

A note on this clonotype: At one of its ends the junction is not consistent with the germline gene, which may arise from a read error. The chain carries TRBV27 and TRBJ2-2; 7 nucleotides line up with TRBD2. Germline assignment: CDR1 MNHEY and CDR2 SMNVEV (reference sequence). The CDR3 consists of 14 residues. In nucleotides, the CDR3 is TGTGGCAGCAGTGTAGCGGGCTACACCGGGGAGCTGTTTTTT. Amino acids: CGSSVAGYTGELFF.

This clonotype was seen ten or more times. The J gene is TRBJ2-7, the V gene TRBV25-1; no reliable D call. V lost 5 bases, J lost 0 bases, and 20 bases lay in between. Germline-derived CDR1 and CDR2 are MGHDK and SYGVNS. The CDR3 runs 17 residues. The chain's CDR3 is CASSPQVITASSYEQYF. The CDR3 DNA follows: TGTGCCAGCAGTCCCCAGGTGATAACAGCCTCCTCCTACGAGCAGTACTTC.

Here the CDR3 reads CASSPSRSTHEQYF. The CDR3 bases are TGTGCCAGCAGCCCTAGTAGAAGCACTCACGAGCAGTACTTC. J is TRBJ2-7 and V is TRBV6-1, with no clear D. Germline CDR1 and CDR2: MNHNS and SASEGT. The ends were cut back, 6 bases at V and 5 bases at J, with 17 bases in the middle. CDR3 length: 14 residues.

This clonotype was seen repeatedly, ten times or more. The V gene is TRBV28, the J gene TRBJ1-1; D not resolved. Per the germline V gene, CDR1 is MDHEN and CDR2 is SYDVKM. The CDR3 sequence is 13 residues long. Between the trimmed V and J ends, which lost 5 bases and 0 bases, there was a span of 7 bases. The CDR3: CASSPRMNTEAFF. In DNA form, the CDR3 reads TGTGCCAGCAGTCCCCGAATGAACACTGAAGCTTTCTTT.

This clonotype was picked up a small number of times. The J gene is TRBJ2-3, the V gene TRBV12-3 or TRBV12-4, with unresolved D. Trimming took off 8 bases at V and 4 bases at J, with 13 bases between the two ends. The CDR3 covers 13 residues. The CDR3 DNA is TGTGCCAGCGTGGATGGGGTGCCAGATACGCAGTATTTT. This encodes CASVDGVPDTQYF.

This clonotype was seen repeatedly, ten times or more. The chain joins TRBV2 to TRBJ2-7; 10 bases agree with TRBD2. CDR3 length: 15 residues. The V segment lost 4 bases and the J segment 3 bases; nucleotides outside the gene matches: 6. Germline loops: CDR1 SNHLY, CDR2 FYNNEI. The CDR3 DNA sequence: TGTGCCAGCAGTGCCTCTAGCGGGAGAGTCTACGAGCAGTACTTC. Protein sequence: CASSASSGRVYEQYF.

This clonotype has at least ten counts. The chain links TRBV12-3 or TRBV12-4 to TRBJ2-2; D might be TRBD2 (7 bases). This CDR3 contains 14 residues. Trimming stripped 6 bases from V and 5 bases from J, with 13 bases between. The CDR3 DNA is TGTGCCAGCAGGAGGGGGGGCTCTACCGGGGAGCTGTTTTTT. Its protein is CASRRGGSTGELFF.

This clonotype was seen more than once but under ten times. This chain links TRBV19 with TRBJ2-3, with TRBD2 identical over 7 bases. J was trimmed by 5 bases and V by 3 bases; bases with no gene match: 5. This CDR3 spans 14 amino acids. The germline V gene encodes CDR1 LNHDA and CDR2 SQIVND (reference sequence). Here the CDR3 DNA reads TGTGCCAGTAGTATGTGGGAGGGCCAAGATACGCAGTATTTT. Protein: CASSMWEGQDTQYF.

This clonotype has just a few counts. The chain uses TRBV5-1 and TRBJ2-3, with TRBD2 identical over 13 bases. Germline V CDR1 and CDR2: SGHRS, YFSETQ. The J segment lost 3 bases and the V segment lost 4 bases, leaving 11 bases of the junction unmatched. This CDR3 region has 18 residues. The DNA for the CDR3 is TGCGCCAGCAGCCCCTGGACTAGCGGGAGCGCGGGGACAGATACGCAGTATTTT. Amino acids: CASSPWTSGSAGTDTQYF.

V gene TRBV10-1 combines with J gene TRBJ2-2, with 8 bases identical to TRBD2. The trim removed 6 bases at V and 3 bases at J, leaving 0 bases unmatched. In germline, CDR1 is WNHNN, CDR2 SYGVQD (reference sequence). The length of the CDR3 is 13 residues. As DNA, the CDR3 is TGCGCCAGCAGACTAGCGGACACCGGGGAGCTGTTTTTT. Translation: CASRLADTGELFF.

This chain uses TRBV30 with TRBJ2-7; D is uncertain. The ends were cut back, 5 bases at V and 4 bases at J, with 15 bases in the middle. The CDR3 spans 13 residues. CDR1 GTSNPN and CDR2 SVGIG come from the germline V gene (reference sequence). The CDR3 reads CAWDQPPYYEQYF. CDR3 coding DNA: TGTGCCTGGGACCAGCCTCCTTATTACGAGCAGTACTTC.

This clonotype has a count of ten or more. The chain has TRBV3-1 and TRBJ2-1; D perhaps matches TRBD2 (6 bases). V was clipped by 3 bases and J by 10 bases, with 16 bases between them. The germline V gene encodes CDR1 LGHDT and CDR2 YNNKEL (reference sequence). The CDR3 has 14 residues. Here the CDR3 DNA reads TGTGCCAGCAGCCACCACTGGAGGGGTCCCGAGCAGTTCTTC. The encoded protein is CASSHHWRGPEQFF.

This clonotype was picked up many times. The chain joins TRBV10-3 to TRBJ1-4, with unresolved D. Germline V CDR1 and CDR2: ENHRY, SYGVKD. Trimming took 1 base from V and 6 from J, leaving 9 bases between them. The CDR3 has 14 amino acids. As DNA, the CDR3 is TGTGCCATCAGTGAGTACGACGGGCATGAAAAACTGTTTTTT. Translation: CAISEYDGHEKLFF.

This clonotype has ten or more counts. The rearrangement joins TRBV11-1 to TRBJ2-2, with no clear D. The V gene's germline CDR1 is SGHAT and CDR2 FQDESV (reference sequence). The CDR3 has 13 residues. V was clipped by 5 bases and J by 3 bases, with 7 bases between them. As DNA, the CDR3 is TGTGCCAGCAGCCTAACGTACACCGGGGAGCTGTTTTTT. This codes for CASSLTYTGELFF.

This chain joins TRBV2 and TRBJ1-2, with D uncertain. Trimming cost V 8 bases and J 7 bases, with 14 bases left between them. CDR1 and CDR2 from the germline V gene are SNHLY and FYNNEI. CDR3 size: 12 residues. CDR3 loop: CASRPSSGGYTF. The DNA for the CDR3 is TGTGCCAGCCGGCCGTCCTCGGGTGGCTACACCTTC.

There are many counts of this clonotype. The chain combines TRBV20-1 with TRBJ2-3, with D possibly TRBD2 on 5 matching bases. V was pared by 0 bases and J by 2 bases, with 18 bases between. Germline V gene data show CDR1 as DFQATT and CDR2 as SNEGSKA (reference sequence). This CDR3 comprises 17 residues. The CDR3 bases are TGCAGTGCTAGAGATCAATGGGGTGAGGGCTCCACAGATACGCAGTATTTT. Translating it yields CSARDQWGEGSTDTQYF.

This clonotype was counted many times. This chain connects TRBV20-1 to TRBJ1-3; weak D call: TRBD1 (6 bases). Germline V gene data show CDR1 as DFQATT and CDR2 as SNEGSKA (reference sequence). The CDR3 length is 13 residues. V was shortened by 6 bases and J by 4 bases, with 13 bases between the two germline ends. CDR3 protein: CSADTGSGNTIYF. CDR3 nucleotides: TGCAGTGCAGATACAGGGTCCGGAAACACCATATATTTT.

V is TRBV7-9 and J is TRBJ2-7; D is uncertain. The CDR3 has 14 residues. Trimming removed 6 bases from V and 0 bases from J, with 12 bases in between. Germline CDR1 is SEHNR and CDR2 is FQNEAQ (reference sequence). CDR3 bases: TGTGCCAGCAGTGGTCTCAATAGCTCCTACGAGCAGTACTTC. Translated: CASSGLNSSYEQYF.